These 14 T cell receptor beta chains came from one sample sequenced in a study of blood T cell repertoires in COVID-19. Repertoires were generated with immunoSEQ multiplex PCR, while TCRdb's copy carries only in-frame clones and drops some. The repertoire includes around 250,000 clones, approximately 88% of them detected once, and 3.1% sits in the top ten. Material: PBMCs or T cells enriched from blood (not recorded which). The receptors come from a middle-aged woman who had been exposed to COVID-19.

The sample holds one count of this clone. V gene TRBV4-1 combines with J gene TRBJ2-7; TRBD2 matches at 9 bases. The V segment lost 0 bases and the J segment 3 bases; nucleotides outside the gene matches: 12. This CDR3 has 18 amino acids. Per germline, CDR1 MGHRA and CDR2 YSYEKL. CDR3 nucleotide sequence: TGCGCCAGCAGCCAAGATCGGGAGGCTAGCGGGGCCCGCTACGAGCAGTACTTC. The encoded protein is CASSQDREASGARYEQYF.

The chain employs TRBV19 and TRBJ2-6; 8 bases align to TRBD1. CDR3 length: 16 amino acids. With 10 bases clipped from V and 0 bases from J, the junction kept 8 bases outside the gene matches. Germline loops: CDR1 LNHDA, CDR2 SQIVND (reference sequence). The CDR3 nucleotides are TGTGCCACCACCGACAGGGGCGGCTCTGGGGCCAACGTCCTGACTTTC. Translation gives CATTDRGGSGANVLTF.

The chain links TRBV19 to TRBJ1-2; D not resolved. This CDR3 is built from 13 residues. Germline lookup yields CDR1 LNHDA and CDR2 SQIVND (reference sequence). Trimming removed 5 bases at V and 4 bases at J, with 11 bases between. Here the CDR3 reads CASSPGLIYGYTF. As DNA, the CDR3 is TGTGCCAGTAGTCCCGGACTAATCTATGGCTACACCTTC. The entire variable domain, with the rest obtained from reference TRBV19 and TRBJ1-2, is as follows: DGGITQSPKYLFRKEGQNVTLSCEQNLNHDAMYWYRQDPGQGLRLIYYSQIVNDFQKGDIAEGYSVSREKKESFPLTVTSAQKNPTAFYLCASSPGLIYGYTFGSGTRLTVV.

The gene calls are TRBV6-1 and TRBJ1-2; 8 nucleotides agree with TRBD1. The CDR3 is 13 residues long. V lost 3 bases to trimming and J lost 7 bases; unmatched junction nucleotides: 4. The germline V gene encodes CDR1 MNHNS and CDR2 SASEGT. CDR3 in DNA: TGTGCCAGCAGTGACCGACAGGGGATTGGCTACACCTTC. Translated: CASSDRQGIGYTF.

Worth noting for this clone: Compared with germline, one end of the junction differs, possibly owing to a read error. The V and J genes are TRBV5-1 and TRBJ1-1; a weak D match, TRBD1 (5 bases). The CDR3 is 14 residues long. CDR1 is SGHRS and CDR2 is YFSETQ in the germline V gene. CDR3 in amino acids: CASSSQGRNTEAFF. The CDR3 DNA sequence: TGTGCCAGCAGCTCCCAGGGTAGGAACACTGAAGCTTTCTTT.

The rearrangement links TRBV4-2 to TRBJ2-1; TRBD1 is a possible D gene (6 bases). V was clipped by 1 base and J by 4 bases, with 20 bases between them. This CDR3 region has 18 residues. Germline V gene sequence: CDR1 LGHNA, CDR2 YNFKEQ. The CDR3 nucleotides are TGTGCCAGCAGCCAAGGGGACAAACCAACCTTATCGTACAATGAGCAGTTCTTC. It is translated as CASSQGDKPTLSYNEQFF.

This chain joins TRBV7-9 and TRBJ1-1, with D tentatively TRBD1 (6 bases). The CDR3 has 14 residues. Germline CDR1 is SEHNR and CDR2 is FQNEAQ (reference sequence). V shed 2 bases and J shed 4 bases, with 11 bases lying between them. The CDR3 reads CASSLQQGRTEAFF. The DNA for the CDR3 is TGTGCCAGCAGCTTACAACAGGGACGCACTGAAGCTTTCTTT.

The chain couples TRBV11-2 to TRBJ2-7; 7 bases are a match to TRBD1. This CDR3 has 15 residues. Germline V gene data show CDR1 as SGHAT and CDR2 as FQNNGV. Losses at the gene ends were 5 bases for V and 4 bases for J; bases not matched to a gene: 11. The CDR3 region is CASSARAGTAYEQYV. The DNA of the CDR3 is TGTGCCAGCAGCGCTAGGGCCGGGACAGCTTACGAGCAGTACGTC.

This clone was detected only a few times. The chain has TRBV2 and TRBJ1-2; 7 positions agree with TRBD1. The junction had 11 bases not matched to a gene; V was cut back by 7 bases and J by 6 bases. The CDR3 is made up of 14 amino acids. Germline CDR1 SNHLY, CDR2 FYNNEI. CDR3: CASNVQQGKNGYTF. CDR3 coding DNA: TGTGCCAGCAACGTACAACAGGGGAAGAATGGCTACACCTTC.

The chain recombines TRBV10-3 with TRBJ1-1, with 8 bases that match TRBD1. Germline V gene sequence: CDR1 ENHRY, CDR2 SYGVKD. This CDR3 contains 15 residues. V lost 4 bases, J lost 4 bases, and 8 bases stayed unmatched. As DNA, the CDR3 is TGTGCCATCAGTGTCCGACTCGGACAGGGCACTGAAGCTTTCTTT. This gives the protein CAISVRLGQGTEAFF.

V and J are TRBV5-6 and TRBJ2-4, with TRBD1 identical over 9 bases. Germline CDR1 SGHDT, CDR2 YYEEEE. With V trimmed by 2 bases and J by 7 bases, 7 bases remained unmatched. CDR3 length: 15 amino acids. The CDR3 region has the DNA TGTGCCAGCAGCTTTACCAGGGACAGGGACAACATTCAGTACTTC. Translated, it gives CASSFTRDRDNIQYF. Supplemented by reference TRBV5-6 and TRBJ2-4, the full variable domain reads DAGVTQSPTHLIKTRGQQVTLRCSPKSGHDTVSWYQQALGQGPQFIFQYYEEEERQRGNFPDRFSGHQFPNYSSELNVNALLLGDSALYLCASSFTRDRDNIQYFGAGTRLSVL.

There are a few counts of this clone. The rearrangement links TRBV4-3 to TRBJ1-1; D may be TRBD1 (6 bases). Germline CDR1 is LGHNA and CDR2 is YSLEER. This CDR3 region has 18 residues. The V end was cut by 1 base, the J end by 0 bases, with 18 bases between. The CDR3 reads CASSQVAGGRGMNTEAFF. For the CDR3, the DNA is TGCGCCAGCAGCCAAGTGGCGGGAGGGAGGGGGATGAACACTGAAGCTTTCTTT.

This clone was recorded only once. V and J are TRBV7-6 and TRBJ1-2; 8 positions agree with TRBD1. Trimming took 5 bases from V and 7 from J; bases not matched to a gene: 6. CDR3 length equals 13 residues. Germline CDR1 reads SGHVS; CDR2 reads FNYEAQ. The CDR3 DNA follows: TGTGCCAGCAGCGGGGGGGGACAGGCTGGCTACACCTTC. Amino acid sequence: CASSGGGQAGYTF.

The CDR3 loop is CASSLRGGGYGYTF. CDR3 coding DNA: TGTGCCAGCAGTTTAAGGGGGGGCGGATATGGCTACACCTTC. The chain carries TRBV27 and TRBJ1-2; TRBD1 might be the D (6 bases). Trimming left V 2 bases short and J 5 bases short, with 12 bases between. The length of the CDR3 is 14 residues. Germline V gene lookup returns CDR1 MNHEY and CDR2 SMNVEV (reference sequence).